These 32 T cell receptor beta chains originate from one sample sequenced in a study of cytomegalovirus exposure and HLA in healthy donors. PCR employed 60 Vbeta and 13 Jbeta primers. The repertoire was sequenced with immunoSEQ multiplex PCR; TCRdb's copy has only in-frame clones and lacks some. The repertoire holds under 250,000 clones, with 65% to 85% as singletons. The sequenced sample was PBMCs. Receptors were obtained from a man between 45 and 60 years old in good health and CMV-seronegative.

The rearrangement uses TRBV5-4 and TRBJ2-5; D is perhaps TRBD2 (6 bases). Looked up from germline, CDR1 is SGHNT and CDR2 is YYREEE (reference sequence). The CDR3 has 16 amino acids. Trimming took off 0 bases at V and 1 base at J, with 13 bases between the two ends. The CDR3 is CASSLAVFGSQETQYF. The DNA of the CDR3 is TGTGCCAGCAGCTTGGCCGTGTTCGGGAGCCAAGAGACCCAGTACTTC.

The chain couples TRBV19 to TRBJ2-3; 10 bases align to TRBD2. V lost 3 bases to trimming and J lost 1 base; unmatched junction nucleotides: 4. The CDR3 length is 16 residues. CDR1 and CDR2 from the germline V gene are LNHDA and SQIVND (reference sequence). CDR3 amino acids: CASSIGTSDGTDTQYF. The CDR3 region has the DNA TGTGCCAGTAGTATTGGGACTAGCGACGGCACAGATACGCAGTATTTT. Drawing the rest from reference TRBV19 and TRBJ2-3, the complete variable domain is DGGITQSPKYLFRKEGQNVTLSCEQNLNHDAMYWYRQDPGQGLRLIYYSQIVNDFQKGDIAEGYSVSREKKESFPLTVTSAQKNPTAFYLCASSIGTSDGTDTQYFGPGTRLTVL.

This chain connects TRBV2 to TRBJ2-5, with D perhaps TRBD1 (5 bases). Germline CDR1 reads SNHLY; CDR2 reads FYNNEI. CDR3 length equals 15 residues. V lost 3 bases and J lost 5, with 16 bases in between. CDR3 in amino acids: CASSEGQGPFETQYF. In nucleotides, the CDR3 is TGTGCCAGCAGTGAGGGGCAGGGCCCTTTTGAGACCCAGTACTTC.

V and J are TRBV5-4 and TRBJ1-4; 10 bases map to TRBD1. This CDR3 comprises 16 residues. Germline V lookup: CDR1 SGHNT, CDR2 YYREEE (reference sequence). The ends lost 3 bases at V and 5 bases at J; junction bases unmatched: 7. CDR3: CASSSASTGGNEKLFF. CDR3 bases: TGTGCCAGCAGCTCCGCCTCGACAGGGGGCAATGAAAAACTGTTTTTT.

The rearrangement uses TRBV28 and TRBJ1-2; possible D gene TRBD1, 6 bases. The CDR3 spans 13 residues. Looked up from germline, CDR1 is MDHEN and CDR2 is SYDVKM. The germline V and J ends were trimmed by 7 bases and 8 bases, with 17 bases remaining between them. This CDR3 reads CASIVGGGGGYTF. The DNA of the CDR3 is TGTGCCAGCATCGTAGGGGGGGGAGGAGGCTACACCTTC.

In DNA, the CDR3 is TGCAGCGTTCTACAGGGGTTTTCGCCTCGTGAAAAACTGTTTTTT. It is translated as CSVLQGFSPREKLFF. The chain uses TRBV29-1 and TRBJ1-4; 7 nucleotides match TRBD1. The germline gives CDR1 SQVTM, CDR2 ANQGSEA. J was trimmed by 7 bases and V by 5 bases; bases with no gene match: 13. The CDR3 runs 15 residues.

This chain uses TRBV19 with TRBJ2-1; tentatively, D is TRBD2 (7 bases). V was clipped by 4 bases and J by 0 bases, with 10 bases between them. Per germline, CDR1 LNHDA and CDR2 SQIVND (reference sequence). CDR3 size: 15 residues. The CDR3 loop reads CASSSGGSSYNEQFF. The CDR3 bases are TGTGCCAGTAGTAGCGGGGGCAGCTCCTACAATGAGCAGTTCTTC.

The sample holds one count of this clone. V and J are TRBV27 and TRBJ2-7; TRBD2 is a possible D gene (6 bases). This CDR3 comprises 15 residues. V was clipped by 6 bases and J by 4 bases, with 19 bases between them. The germline gives CDR1 MNHEY, CDR2 SMNVEV (reference sequence). The CDR3 DNA sequence: TGTGCCAGCAGGGAGTGGCGGGGAGTTTTATACGAGCAGTACTTC. Translating gives CASREWRGVLYEQYF.

The chain recombines TRBV4-2 with TRBJ2-7; TRBD2 matches at 9 bases. CDR3 length equals 16 residues. V dropped 3 bases and J dropped 4; count of bases not matched to a gene: 10. CDR1 LGHNA and CDR2 YNFKEQ come from the germline V gene. This CDR3 reads CASSQVEVAGEYEQYF. The CDR3, as DNA: TGTGCCAGCAGCCAGGTGGAGGTAGCGGGAGAGTACGAGCAGTACTTC.

The rearrangement joins TRBV9 to TRBJ2-1, with D perhaps matching TRBD2 (6 bases). Trimming took 6 bases from V and 7 from J, leaving 23 bases between them. The CDR3 covers 16 residues. Germline CDR1 is SGDLS and CDR2 is YYNGEE. The CDR3 spells CASTDRRDLNINEQFF. For the CDR3, the DNA is TGTGCCAGCACCGATAGAAGGGACTTGAACATTAATGAGCAGTTCTTC. Full variable domain (remainder filled in from reference TRBV9 and TRBJ2-1): DSGVTQTPKHLITATGQRVTLRCSPRSGDLSVYWYQQSLDQGLQFLIQYYNGEERAKGNILERFSAQQFPDLHSELNLSSLELGDSALYFCASTDRRDLNINEQFFGPGTRLTVL.

V and J are TRBV9 and TRBJ2-7, with 8 bases aligning to TRBD2. Germline V gene sequence: CDR1 SGDLS, CDR2 YYNGEE. The ends lost 4 bases at V and 3 bases at J; junction bases unmatched: 9. This CDR3 is built from 15 residues. CDR3 nucleotide sequence: TGTGCCAGCAGCCCCCAAGAGGGACTAGGCTACGAGCAGTACTTC. Translation: CASSPQEGLGYEQYF.

This rearrangement joins TRBV27 to TRBJ1-2; possibly TRBD1 for D (5 bases). Germline CDR1 and CDR2: MNHEY and SMNVEV (reference sequence). The CDR3 spans 15 residues. The V gene lost 8 bases and the J gene lost 4 bases, with 20 bases spanning the gap. The CDR3 region is CASLARLGEGYGYTF. CDR3 nucleotides: TGTGCCAGCCTCGCACGGCTAGGGGAGGGCTATGGCTACACCTTC.

This chain connects TRBV28 to TRBJ1-5; 8 positions match TRBD1. The germline CDR1 and CDR2 sequences are MDHEN and SYDVKM. J was trimmed by 4 bases and V by 1 base; bases with no gene match: 6. The CDR3 length is 16 residues. CDR3 DNA sequence: TGTGCCAGCAGTTTATCGGGACAGGTTGGTAATCAGCCCCAGCATTTT. Amino acid sequence: CASSLSGQVGNQPQHF.

The J gene is TRBJ2-3, the V gene TRBV14; D gene uncertain. This CDR3 has 18 amino acids. In germline, CDR1 is SGHDN, CDR2 FVKESK. The ends were cut back, 3 bases at V and 0 bases at J, with 19 bases in the middle. As DNA, the CDR3 is TGTGCCAGCAGCCAGCCCACCGCGAGACTTCCTAGCACAGATACGCAGTATTTT. It yields the protein CASSQPTARLPSTDTQYF.

The rearrangement joins TRBV28 to TRBJ1-2; D is possibly TRBD1 (6 bases). Trimming left V 5 bases short and J 4 bases short, with 11 bases between. Germline V CDR1 and CDR2: MDHEN, SYDVKM. This CDR3 has 13 amino acids. The DNA for the CDR3 is TGTGCCAGCAGTCCCCCCAGGGGCTATGGCTACACCTTC. Translating gives CASSPPRGYGYTF.

The chain combines TRBV6-5 with TRBJ2-5, with 10 nucleotides matching TRBD2. The CDR3 contains 15 residues. The germline V gene encodes CDR1 MNHEY and CDR2 SVGAGI. The trim removed 6 bases at V and 5 bases at J, leaving 9 bases unmatched. This CDR3 is CASRNSGRDLETQYF. The CDR3 DNA is TGTGCCAGCAGGAACAGCGGGAGGGACCTCGAGACCCAGTACTTC.

J is TRBJ2-3 and V is TRBV6-1; a weak D match, TRBD1 (6 bases). Between the trimmed V and J ends, which lost 11 bases and 6 bases, there was a span of 21 bases. Per the germline V gene, CDR1 is MNHNS and CDR2 is SASEGT. This CDR3 has 14 residues. CDR3 protein: CAGGSLRAGDTQYF. The CDR3 nucleotides read TGTGCCGGGGGCAGTCTGAGGGCAGGGGATACGCAGTATTTT.

This CDR3 is CASSYPGGTLSYEQYF. The CDR3 DNA is TGTGCCAGCAGTTACCCAGGCGGGACTCTCTCCTACGAGCAGTACTTC. The rearrangement links TRBV6-5 to TRBJ2-7, with D possibly being TRBD2 (6 bases). The V end was cut by 2 bases, the J end by 0 bases, with 14 bases between. The CDR3 length is 16 residues. CDR1 is MNHEY, CDR2 SVGAGI, per germline.

The rearrangement links TRBV4-2 to TRBJ2-1; TRBD2 matches 10 bases. The germline V gene has CDR1 LGHNA and CDR2 YNFKEQ. V was clipped by 6 bases and J by 4 bases; unmatched bases: 6. This CDR3 has 15 amino acids. As DNA, the CDR3 is TGTGCCAGCAGAGCTCTAGCGGGAGAGTACAATGAGCAGTTCTTC. It codes for CASRALAGEYNEQFF.

The chain employs TRBV5-1 and TRBJ2-1; D gene uncertain. Germline V lookup: CDR1 SGHRS, CDR2 YFSETQ. Trimming left V 0 bases short and J 0 bases short, with 10 bases between. The CDR3 extends over 16 amino acids. The CDR3 sequence: CASSLGDGVSYNEQFF. CDR3 nucleotides: TGCGCCAGCAGCTTGGGTGACGGAGTCTCCTACAATGAGCAGTTCTTC.

This chain joins TRBV27 and TRBJ2-7; 7 bases align to TRBD2. Trimming removed 2 bases from V and 3 bases from J; junction bases left unmatched: 1. The CDR3 consists of 13 residues. Germline V gene sequence: CDR1 MNHEY, CDR2 SMNVEV (reference sequence). The CDR3 bases are TGTGCCAGCAGTTTAGGGAGGGGCTACGAGCAGTACTTC. Protein sequence: CASSLGRGYEQYF.

V and J are TRBV27 and TRBJ1-5; 9 bases agree with TRBD1. The CDR3 extends over 12 amino acids. The V segment lost 6 bases and the J segment 10 bases; nucleotides outside the gene matches: 4. Germline CDR1 and CDR2: MNHEY and SMNVEV (reference sequence). The CDR3 reads CASRGQGKPQHF. The CDR3 DNA sequence: TGTGCCAGCAGGGGACAGGGAAAACCCCAGCATTTT.

The rearrangement uses TRBV28 and TRBJ1-1; 7 positions match TRBD1. Trimming removed 3 bases from V and 7 bases from J; junction bases left unmatched: 8. The CDR3 sequence is 14 residues long. Germline CDR1 reads MDHEN; CDR2 reads SYDVKM. This CDR3 reads CASSFSDRTNEAFF. The CDR3 DNA reads TGTGCCAGCAGTTTCTCGGACAGGACCAATGAAGCTTTCTTT.

This clone was detected only once. CDR3 region: CASGTAGEQYF. CDR3 nucleotide sequence: TGTGCCAGCGGGACAGCAGGGGAGCAGTACTTC. V and J are TRBV28 and TRBJ2-7; 7 nucleotides agree with TRBD1. Germline loops: CDR1 MDHEN, CDR2 SYDVKM. CDR3 length: 11 amino acids. V shed 8 bases, J shed 7 bases, and the junction held 5 bases outside the gene matches.

Only a few counts were recorded for this clone. The rearrangement links TRBV9 to TRBJ2-5; maybe TRBD1 (6 bases). The V end lost 4 bases, the J end lost 4 bases, and 14 bases lay between the germline ends. The CDR3 has 14 amino acids. Looked up from germline, CDR1 is SGDLS and CDR2 is YYNGEE. For the CDR3, the DNA is TGTGCCAGCAGCCTAACGACAGGCCCAGAGACCCAGTACTTC. Translation gives CASSLTTGPETQYF.

The chain carries TRBV27 and TRBJ1-2; D is undetermined. Germline V gives CDR1 MNHEY, CDR2 SMNVEV (reference sequence). V was clipped by 0 bases and J by 4 bases, with 9 bases between them. The CDR3 is made up of 14 amino acids. CDR3 sequence (DNA): TGTGCCAGCAGTTTATCCCGGGGAAGCTATGGCTACACCTTC. Protein product: CASSLSRGSYGYTF.

This CDR3 reads CASSAPGTGARGYTF. Here the CDR3 DNA reads TGTGCCAGCAGCGCCCCCGGGACAGGGGCTCGGGGCTACACCTTC. The chain recombines TRBV9 with TRBJ1-2; TRBD1 aligns across 10 bases. The CDR3 has 15 amino acids. With 3 bases clipped from V and 8 bases from J, the junction kept 10 bases outside the gene matches. Germline-derived CDR1 and CDR2 are SGDLS and YYNGEE.

The rearrangement links TRBV29-1 to TRBJ1-1; 8 bases fit TRBD1. The CDR3 loop spans 13 amino acids. Trimming took 6 bases from V and 0 from J; bases not matched to a gene: 3. Germline V gives CDR1 SQVTM, CDR2 ANQGSEA. In DNA, the CDR3 is TGCAGCGTCCGGGACAGGATGAACACTGAAGCTTTCTTT. Residues: CSVRDRMNTEAFF.

This clone has more than one count but fewer than ten. J is TRBJ2-3 and V is TRBV19; D is possibly TRBD1 (6 bases). Trimming took off 3 bases at V and 6 bases at J, with 16 bases between the two ends. The CDR3 is 15 residues long. Germline CDR1 LNHDA, CDR2 SQIVND (reference sequence). DNA of the CDR3: TGTGCCAGTAGTATTGGTTTGGGGGCAGGGGATACGCAGTATTTT. Translation gives CASSIGLGAGDTQYF. Variable domain in full (rest from reference TRBV19 and TRBJ2-3): DGGITQSPKYLFRKEGQNVTLSCEQNLNHDAMYWYRQDPGQGLRLIYYSQIVNDFQKGDIAEGYSVSREKKESFPLTVTSAQKNPTAFYLCASSIGLGAGDTQYFGPGTRLTVL.

The genes are TRBV27 and TRBJ2-2, with 10 bases lining up with TRBD1. This CDR3 spans 14 amino acids. V lost 8 bases, J lost 6 bases, and 6 bases stayed unmatched. Germline CDR1 MNHEY, CDR2 SMNVEV (reference sequence). The CDR3 DNA reads TGTGCCAGCCAGGGACAGGGGTTGGCCGGGGAGCTGTTTTTT. This gives the protein CASQGQGLAGELFF.

The V gene is TRBV21-1, the J gene TRBJ2-7; the table's D call, TRBD1, has no DNA check behind it. TRBV21-1 is given as a pseudogene. The CDR3 has 15 amino acids. The CDR3 region has the DNA TGTGCCAGCAGCAGTCCGGGACAGAGCTCCTACGAGCAGTACTTC. Translated, it gives CASSSPGQSSYEQYF.

This chain joins TRBV10-3 and TRBJ2-7, with D perhaps matching TRBD1 (5 bases). Germline CDR1 is ENHRY and CDR2 is SYGVKD. The length of the CDR3 is 15 residues. Trimming shortened V by 3 bases and J by 6 bases, and 18 bases separated the two germline ends. The CDR3 DNA reads TGTGCCATCAGTGAATTCAACCAGGGAAGTGCCGAGCAGTACTTC. This translates into CAISEFNQGSAEQYF.